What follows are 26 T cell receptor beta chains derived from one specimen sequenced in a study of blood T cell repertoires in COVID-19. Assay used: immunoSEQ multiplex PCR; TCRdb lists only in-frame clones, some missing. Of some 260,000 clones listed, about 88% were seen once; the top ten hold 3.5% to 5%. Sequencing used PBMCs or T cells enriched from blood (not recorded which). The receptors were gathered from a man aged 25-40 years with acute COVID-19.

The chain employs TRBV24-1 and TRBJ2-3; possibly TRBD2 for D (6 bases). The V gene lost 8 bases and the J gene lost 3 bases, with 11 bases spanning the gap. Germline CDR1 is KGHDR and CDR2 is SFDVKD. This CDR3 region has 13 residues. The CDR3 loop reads CATNSGVTDTQYF. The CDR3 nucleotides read TGTGCCACCAATTCGGGAGTAACAGATACGCAGTATTTT.

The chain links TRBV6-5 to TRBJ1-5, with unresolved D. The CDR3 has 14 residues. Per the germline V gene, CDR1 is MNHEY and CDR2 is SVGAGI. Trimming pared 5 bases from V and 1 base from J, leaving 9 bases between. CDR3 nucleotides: TGTGCCAGCAGTAGAACAGACAGCAATCAGCCCCAGCATTTT. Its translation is CASSRTDSNQPQHF.

CDR3 sequence: CATSRGQGGPNEQFF. The CDR3 bases are TGTGCCACCAGTAGAGGGCAGGGGGGACCCAATGAGCAGTTCTTC. The rearrangement uses TRBV24-1 and TRBJ2-1, with D perhaps matching TRBD1 (7 bases). The ends were cut back, 6 bases at V and 6 bases at J, with 17 bases in the middle. The CDR3 length is 15 residues. Germline V CDR1 and CDR2: KGHDR, SFDVKD.

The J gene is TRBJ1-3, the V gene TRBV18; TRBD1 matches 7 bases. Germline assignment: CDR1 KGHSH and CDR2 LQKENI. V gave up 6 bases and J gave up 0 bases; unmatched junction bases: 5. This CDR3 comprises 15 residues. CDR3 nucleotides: TGTGCCAGCTCTCAGGGACAGTACTCTGGAAACACCATATATTTT. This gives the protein CASSQGQYSGNTIYF.

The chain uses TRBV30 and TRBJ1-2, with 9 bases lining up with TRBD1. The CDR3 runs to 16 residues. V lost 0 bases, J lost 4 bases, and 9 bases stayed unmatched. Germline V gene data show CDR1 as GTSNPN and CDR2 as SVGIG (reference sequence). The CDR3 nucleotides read TGTGCCTGGAGTGTAGGGACAGGGAACAGGGTCTATGGCTACACCTTC. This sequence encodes CAWSVGTGNRVYGYTF.

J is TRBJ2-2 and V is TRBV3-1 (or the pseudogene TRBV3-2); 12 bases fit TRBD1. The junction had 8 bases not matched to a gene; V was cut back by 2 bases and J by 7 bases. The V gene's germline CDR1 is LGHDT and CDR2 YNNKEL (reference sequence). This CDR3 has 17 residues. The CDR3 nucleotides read TGTGCCAGCAGCCAAAGCCGGGACAGGGGGCGGATCGGGGAGCTGTTTTTT. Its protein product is CASSQSRDRGRIGELFF.

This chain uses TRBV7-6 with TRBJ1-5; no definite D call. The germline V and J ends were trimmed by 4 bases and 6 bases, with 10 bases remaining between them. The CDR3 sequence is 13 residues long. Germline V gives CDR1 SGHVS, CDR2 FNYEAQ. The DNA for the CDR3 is TGTGCCAGCAGCTCTAGCATGGGTCAGCCCCAGCATTTT. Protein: CASSSSMGQPQHF.

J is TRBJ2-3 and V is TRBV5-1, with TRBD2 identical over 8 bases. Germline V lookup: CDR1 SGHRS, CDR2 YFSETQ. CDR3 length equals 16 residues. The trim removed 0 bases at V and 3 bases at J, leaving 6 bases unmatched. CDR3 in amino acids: CASSLDRGGLTDTQYF. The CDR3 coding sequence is TGCGCCAGCAGCTTGGATCGGGGGGGCCTGACAGATACGCAGTATTTT.

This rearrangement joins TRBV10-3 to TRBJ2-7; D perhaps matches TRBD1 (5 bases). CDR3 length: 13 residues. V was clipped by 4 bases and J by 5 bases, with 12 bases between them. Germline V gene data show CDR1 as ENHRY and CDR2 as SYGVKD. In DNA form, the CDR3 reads TGTGCCATCAGTGCAGACAGTTCTGACGAGCAGTACGTC. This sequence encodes CAISADSSDEQYV.

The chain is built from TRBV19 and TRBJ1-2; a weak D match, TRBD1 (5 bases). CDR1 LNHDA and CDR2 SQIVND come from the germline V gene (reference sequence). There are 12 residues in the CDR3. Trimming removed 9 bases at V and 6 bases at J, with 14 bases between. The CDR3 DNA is TGTGCCAGCGATACAGGTTTAAATGGCTACACCTTC. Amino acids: CASDTGLNGYTF.

The CDR3 reads CATSRDRQVEAFF. The CDR3 DNA sequence: TGTGCCACCAGCAGAGATCGCCAGGTTGAAGCTTTCTTT. This rearrangement joins TRBV15 to TRBJ1-1; no reliable D call. This CDR3 comprises 13 residues. V was clipped by 0 bases and J by 7 bases, with 9 bases between them. Germline V gene sequence: CDR1 LNHNV, CDR2 YYDKDF (reference sequence).

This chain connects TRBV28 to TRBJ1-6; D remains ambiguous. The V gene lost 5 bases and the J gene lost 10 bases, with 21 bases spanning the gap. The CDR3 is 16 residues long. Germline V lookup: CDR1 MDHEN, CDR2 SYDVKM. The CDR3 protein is CASSTSNAGGGSPLHF. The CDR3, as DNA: TGTGCCAGCAGTACCTCCAACGCAGGCGGAGGGTCACCCCTCCACTTT.

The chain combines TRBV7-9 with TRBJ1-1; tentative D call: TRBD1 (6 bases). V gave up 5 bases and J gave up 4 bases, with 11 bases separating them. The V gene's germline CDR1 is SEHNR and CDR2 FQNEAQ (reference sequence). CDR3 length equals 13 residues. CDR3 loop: CASSGDRFTEAFF. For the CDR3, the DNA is TGTGCCAGCAGCGGCGACAGGTTCACTGAAGCTTTCTTT.

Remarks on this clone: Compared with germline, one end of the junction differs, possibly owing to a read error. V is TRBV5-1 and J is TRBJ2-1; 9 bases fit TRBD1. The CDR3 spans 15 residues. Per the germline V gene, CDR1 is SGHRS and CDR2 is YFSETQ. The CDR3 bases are TGTGCCAGCAGCTTGGACAGGGGAGGTATCGATGAGCAGTTCTTC. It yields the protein CASSLDRGGIDEQFF.

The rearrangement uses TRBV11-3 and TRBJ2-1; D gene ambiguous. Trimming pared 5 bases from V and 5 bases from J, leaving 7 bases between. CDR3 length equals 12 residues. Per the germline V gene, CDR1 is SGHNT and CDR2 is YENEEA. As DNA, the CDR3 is TGTGCCAGCAGCCTTCTCGACAATGAGCAGTTCTTC. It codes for CASSLLDNEQFF.

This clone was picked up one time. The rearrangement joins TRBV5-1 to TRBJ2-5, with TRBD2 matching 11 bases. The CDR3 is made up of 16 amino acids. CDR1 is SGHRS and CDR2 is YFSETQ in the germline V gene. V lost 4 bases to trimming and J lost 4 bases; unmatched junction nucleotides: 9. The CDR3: CASSQASGGPGETQYF. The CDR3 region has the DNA TGCGCCAGCAGCCAGGCTAGCGGGGGGCCTGGAGAGACCCAGTACTTC.

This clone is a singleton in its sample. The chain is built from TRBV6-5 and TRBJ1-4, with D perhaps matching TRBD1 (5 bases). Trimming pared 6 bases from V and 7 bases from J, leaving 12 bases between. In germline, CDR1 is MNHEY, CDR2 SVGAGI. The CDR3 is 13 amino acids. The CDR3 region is CASRNGGSEKLFF. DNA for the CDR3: TGTGCCAGCAGGAACGGGGGGAGTGAAAAACTGTTTTTT.

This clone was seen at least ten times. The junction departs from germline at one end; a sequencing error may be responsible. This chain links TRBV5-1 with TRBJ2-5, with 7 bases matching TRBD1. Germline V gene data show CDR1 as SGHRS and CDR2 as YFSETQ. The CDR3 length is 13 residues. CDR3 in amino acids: CASSRTGEETQYF. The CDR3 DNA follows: TGTGCCAGCAGCCGAACAGGGGAGGAGACCCAGTACTTC.

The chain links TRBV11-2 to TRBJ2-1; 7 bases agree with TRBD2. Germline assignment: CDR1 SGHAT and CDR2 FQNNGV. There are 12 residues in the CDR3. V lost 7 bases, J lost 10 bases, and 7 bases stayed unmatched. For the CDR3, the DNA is TGTGCCAGCACCGCGACCGGGAGGGAGCAGTTCTTC. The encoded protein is CASTATGREQFF.

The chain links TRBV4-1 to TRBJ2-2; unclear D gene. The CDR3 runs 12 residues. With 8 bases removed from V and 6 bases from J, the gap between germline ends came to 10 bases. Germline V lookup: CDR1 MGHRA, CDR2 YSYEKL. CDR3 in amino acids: CASAASAGELFF. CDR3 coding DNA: TGCGCCAGCGCGGCGTCCGCCGGGGAGCTGTTTTTT.

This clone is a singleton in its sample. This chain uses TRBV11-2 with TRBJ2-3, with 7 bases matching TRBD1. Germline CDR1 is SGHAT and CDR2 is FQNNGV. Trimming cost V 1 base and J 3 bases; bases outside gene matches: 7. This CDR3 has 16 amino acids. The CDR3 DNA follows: TGTGCCAGCAGCTTAGCTGTTGGCAGGGGGACAGATACGCAGTATTTT. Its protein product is CASSLAVGRGTDTQYF. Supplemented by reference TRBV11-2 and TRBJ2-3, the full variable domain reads EAGVAQSPRYKIIEKRQSVAFWCNPISGHATLYWYQQILGQGPKLLIQFQNNGVVDDSQLPKDRFSAERLKGVDSTLKIQPAKLEDSAVYLCASSLAVGRGTDTQYFGPGTRLTVL.

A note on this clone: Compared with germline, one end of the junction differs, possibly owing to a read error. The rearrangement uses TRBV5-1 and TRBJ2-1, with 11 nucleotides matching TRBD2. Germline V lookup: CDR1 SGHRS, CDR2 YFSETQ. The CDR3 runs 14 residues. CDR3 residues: CASSGLAGYNEQFF. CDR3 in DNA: TGTGCCAGCAGCGGACTAGCGGGTTACAATGAGCAGTTCTTC.

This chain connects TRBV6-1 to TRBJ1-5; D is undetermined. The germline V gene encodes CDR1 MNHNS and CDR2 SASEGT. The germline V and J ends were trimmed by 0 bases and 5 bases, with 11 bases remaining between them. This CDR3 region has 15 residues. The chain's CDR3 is CASSEAGGPHQPQHF. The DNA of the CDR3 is TGTGCCAGCAGTGAAGCGGGCGGGCCCCATCAGCCCCAGCATTTT.

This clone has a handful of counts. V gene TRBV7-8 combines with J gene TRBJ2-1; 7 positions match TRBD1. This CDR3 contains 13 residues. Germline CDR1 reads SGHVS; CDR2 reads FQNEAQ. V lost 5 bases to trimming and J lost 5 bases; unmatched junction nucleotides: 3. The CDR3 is CASSRDRNNEQFF. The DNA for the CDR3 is TGTGCCAGCAGCCGGGACAGAAACAATGAGCAGTTCTTC. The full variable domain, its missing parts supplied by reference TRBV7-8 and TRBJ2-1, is GAGVSQSPRYKVAKRGQDVALRCDPISGHVSLFWYQQALGQGPEFLTYFQNEAQLDKSGLPSDRFFAERPEGSVSTLKIQRTQQEDSAVYLCASSRDRNNEQFFGPGTRLTVL.

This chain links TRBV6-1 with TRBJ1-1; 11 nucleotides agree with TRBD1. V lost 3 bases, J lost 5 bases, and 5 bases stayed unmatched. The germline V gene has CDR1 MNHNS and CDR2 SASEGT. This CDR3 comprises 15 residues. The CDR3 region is CASSEGTGGRTEAFF. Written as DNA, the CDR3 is TGTGCCAGCAGTGAGGGGACAGGGGGAAGAACTGAAGCTTTCTTT.

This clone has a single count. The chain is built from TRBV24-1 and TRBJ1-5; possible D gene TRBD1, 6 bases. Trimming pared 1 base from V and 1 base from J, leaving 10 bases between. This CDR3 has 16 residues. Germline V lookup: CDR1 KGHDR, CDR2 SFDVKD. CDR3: CATSDLTQGSNQPQHF. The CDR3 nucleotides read TGTGCCACCAGTGATTTAACACAGGGAAGCAATCAGCCCCAGCATTTT.